This T cell receptor (beta chain) was recovered during a study of human T cells and chemical hapten exposure (dated by TCRdb to the early 2020s). Some background on the complete study: For sensitization, 2% DPC in acetone was applied to a roughly 2 cm by roughly 2 cm area of upper inner arm skin. Blood for TCR sequencing was provided by twenty-nine alopecia patients at one to four time points (pre-sensitization, 2, 6 and 24 weeks). Patients additionally received weekly therapeutic DPC doses to the scalp throughout the approximately 25-week study period. Patch testing on the upper back used Finn chambers containing 0.01% DPC, with scoring done after 6 days according to International Contact Dermatitis Research Group standards. Patient blood was sampled pre-sensitization (week 0) and at 2, 6 and about 24 weeks after DPC sensitization. Most of the patients in the cohort were female, and the cohort covered alopecia areata with under or over 50% scalp involvement, alopecia totalis and alopecia universalis. The libraries were sequenced as a pool, and the TCR yield per sample differed mostly because of small variations in library volumes within the pool. In alopecia patients, the study followed how the peripheral blood TCR repertoire changed in vivo over primary and secondary sensitization to diphenylcyclopropenone (DPC), a hapten. Paper-wide results and their limitations: After repeated subsampling, changes were observed in the strength of the expansion versus patch-test correlation and in the threshold at which the correlation became significant. Compared with pre-sensitization or healthy control sets, expanded TCRs formed significantly more large CDR3 similarity clusters, which is consistent with antigen-driven responses. No change with DPC sensitization was found in the number of TCRs above 1 in 1000 frequency, and no evidence of global repertoire structure alterations was found. Because all patients had alopecia, a presumed autoimmune disease, the immune response of the patients might differ from that of healthy individuals. Patch test score correlated positively with the number of PT1 expanded TCRs, reaching significance at thresholds 8, 16 and 32 but not at 4.

Library preparation was by RACE. TCRdb shows the sequencer as NextSeq 500. During library preparation, unique molecular identifiers were attached to individual cDNA molecules so that TCRs could be counted quantitatively and reproducibly. Both TCR alpha and TCR beta chains were sequenced from each blood RNA sample. The paper's processing steps were these. The median number of TCRs per sample was roughly 94,000, ranging from roughly 20,000 to 700,000. V, J and CDR3 annotation of the TCR reads was performed with the Decombinator software suite. For the PS versus PT1 abundance plots, all samples were subsampled to the same number of TCRs (28,000). TCRs were defined as expanded if absent before sensitization and observed at least eight times at the 2-week time point. TCRdb reanalyzed the raw reads on its own, using fastp at Q25 for trimming and MiXCR for clone calling, and kept in-frame beta chains. Records with the same CDR3 protein are collapsed into one entry carrying the most frequent genes and DNA. It is TCRdb's table, rather than the study itself, that gives the V and J calls and clone size. The sample includes tens of thousands of distinct CDR3 sequences, with around 9.5% observed a single time. 1.7% of the sample comes from the top ten.

From its cysteine to its phenylalanine, the CDR3 spans 15 amino acids. Of all the DNA, just the CDR3 is kept, 45 bases in frame from base 1. V is shortened by 4 bases, J by 2 bases, and the region joining them spans 15 bases. According to the germline V gene, CDR1 reads MNHEY and CDR2 reads SVGAGI. This clonotype showed up just a few times. The target of this receptor is not known. Base qualities were left out, and no much larger clone turns up one base away. The time point label on this specimen signifies: patch test 2, 6 weeks after DPC sensitization. Interpreted using the paper, the treatment or condition label stands for: therapeutic diphenylcyclopropenone sensitization with weekly scalp DPC. At each patch-test visit, blood was drawn before the patch test was applied. Patients were considered eligible if aged 18 to 70, diagnosed with alopecia and deemed suitable for DPC therapy, and patients were excluded if pregnant. Unfractionated whole blood was collected in Tempus Blood RNA tubes, and total RNA was extracted from that blood.

The receptor was derived from a woman aged 50 to 65 with alopecia areata. Some clones in this sample may be carry-over from other donors' samples. Sequencing used whole blood, obtained in connection with sensitization to the hapten diphenylcyclopropenone (DPC). The V and J genes are TRBV6-5 and TRBJ2-7; a weak D assignment points to TRBD1 (6 bases agree). The CDR3 region reads CASSFDRMPTYEQYF. The DNA sequence follows: TGTGCCAGCAGTTTCGACAGGATGCCTACCTACGAGCAGTACTTC.